One and the same sample provided the 32 T cell receptor beta chains below, sequenced in a study of blood T cell repertoires in COVID-19. The data were produced by immunoSEQ multiplex PCR, yet TCRdb's version contains in-frame clones alone and is incomplete. The sample has 150,000 to 200,000 clones, 85% seen once; the top ten hold roughly 8.2%. The source material was peripheral blood. The receptors originated from a woman aged 55-70 years with acute or convalescent COVID-19.

This chain joins TRBV5-6 and TRBJ2-3; D not certain. Germline CDR1 SGHDT, CDR2 YYEEEE. V was cut by 2 bases and J by 6 bases, with 7 bases left in between. This CDR3 has 12 residues. This CDR3 is CASSFRLDTQYF. The CDR3 DNA reads as TGTGCCAGCAGCTTCCGTTTGGATACGCAGTATTTT. Using reference TRBV5-6 and TRBJ2-3 for the parts outside the CDR3, the full variable domain is DAGVTQSPTHLIKTRGQQVTLRCSPKSGHDTVSWYQQALGQGPQFIFQYYEEEERQRGNFPDRFSGHQFPNYSSELNVNALLLGDSALYLCASSFRLDTQYFGPGTRLTVL.

This clone was seen a handful of times. At one end the junction does not follow the germline gene, possibly because of a read error. The V gene is TRBV27, the J gene TRBJ2-5; 13 positions agree with TRBD2. CDR3 length equals 13 residues. The germline V gene encodes CDR1 MNHEY and CDR2 SMNVEV (reference sequence). The CDR3 nucleotides are TGTGCCAGTAGTACCGGGACTAGCGGGACCGCTCACTTC. Translation: CASSTGTSGTAHF.

The chain recombines TRBV3-1 (or the pseudogene TRBV3-2) with TRBJ2-1; TRBD2 matches 9 bases. CDR3 length: 15 amino acids. After removal of 3 bases from V and 7 bases from J, the junction contained 7 bases not matched to a gene. Germline loops: CDR1 LGHDT, CDR2 YNNKEL (reference sequence). The CDR3 reads CASSQQGGRVNEQFF. CDR3 DNA sequence: TGTGCCAGCAGCCAGCAGGGCGGGAGGGTGAATGAGCAGTTCTTC.

This clone has a handful of counts. The chain joins TRBV7-6 to TRBJ1-6; 9 bases map to TRBD1. The germline gives CDR1 SGHVS, CDR2 FNYEAQ. With 5 bases clipped from V and 5 bases from J, the junction kept 7 bases outside the gene matches. The CDR3 length is 16 residues. CDR3 sequence: CASSPATGGDNSPLHF. In nucleotides, the CDR3 is TGTGCCAGCAGCCCAGCGACAGGGGGGGATAATTCACCCCTCCACTTT.

DNA for the CDR3: TGCGCCAGCAGCGTTGTGACTACGAACACCGGGGAGCTGTTTTTT. It translates to CASSVVTTNTGELFF. The chain links TRBV5-1 to TRBJ2-2; D is possibly TRBD2 (5 bases). V was shortened by 4 bases and J by 0 bases, with 10 bases between the two germline ends. CDR1 SGHRS and CDR2 YFSETQ come from the germline V gene. This CDR3 comprises 15 residues.

This clone came up once. The rearrangement uses TRBV30 and TRBJ1-2, with TRBD1 matching 11 bases. This CDR3 region has 15 residues. CDR1 is GTSNPN and CDR2 is SVGIG in the germline V gene (reference sequence). The trim removed 3 bases at V and 4 bases at J, leaving 7 bases unmatched. The CDR3 DNA reads TGTGCCTGGAGCACTCGGACAGGGGGCTTCTATGGCTACACCTTC. Its protein is CAWSTRTGGFYGYTF.

This chain links TRBV1 with TRBJ1-2. TRBV1 has pseudogene status. The CDR3 sequence is 15 residues long. CDR3 protein: CTSSQDRGGFYGYTF. The CDR3, as DNA: TGCACCAGCAGCCAAGATCGAGGCGGATTCTATGGCTACACCTTC.

The V and J genes are TRBV28 and TRBJ1-4; D ambiguous. The CDR3 has 12 residues. CDR1 is MDHEN and CDR2 is SYDVKM in the germline V gene. V was shortened by 5 bases and J by 6 bases, with 7 bases between the two germline ends. The CDR3 DNA reads as TGTGCCAGCAGTGAAGCGCATGAAAAACTGTTTTTT. This codes for CASSEAHEKLFF.

This clone turned up a few times. V usage is TRBV2 and J usage is TRBJ1-5; no reliable D call. This CDR3 contains 14 residues. The germline V and J ends were trimmed by 5 bases and 7 bases, with 15 bases remaining between them. The germline CDR1 and CDR2 sequences are SNHLY and FYNNEI. CDR3 sequence: CASSPDHQAQPQHF. The CDR3 DNA reads TGTGCCAGCAGTCCTGACCACCAGGCCCAGCCCCAGCATTTT.

The chain joins TRBV19 to TRBJ2-2, with D uncertain. Trimming removed 4 bases at V and 2 bases at J, with 17 bases between. This CDR3 region has 17 residues. CDR1 LNHDA and CDR2 SQIVND come from the germline V gene (reference sequence). CDR3 bases: TGTGCCAGTAGTAGGCCGAAAAGTAGCACAAACACCGGGGAGCTGTTTTTT. Protein sequence: CASSRPKSSTNTGELFF. Filled out from reference TRBV19 and TRBJ2-2, the complete variable domain reads DGGITQSPKYLFRKEGQNVTLSCEQNLNHDAMYWYRQDPGQGLRLIYYSQIVNDFQKGDIAEGYSVSREKKESFPLTVTSAQKNPTAFYLCASSRPKSSTNTGELFFGEGSRLTVL.

This clone was recorded only once. The chain combines TRBV5-3 with TRBJ2-7; the match to TRBD2 covers 8 bases. TRBV5-3 counts as an open reading frame of uncertain function. The CDR3 contains 13 residues. Trimming removed 4 bases from V and 6 bases from J; junction bases left unmatched: 6. CDR3 sequence reads: CARSPGLDGEQYV. The CDR3 region has the DNA TGTGCCAGAAGCCCGGGACTAGATGGCGAGCAGTACGTC.

This chain links TRBV9 with TRBJ1-1; possibly TRBD1 for D (5 bases). V gave up 3 bases and J gave up 4 bases, with 13 bases separating them. The CDR3 length is 14 residues. Germline-derived CDR1 and CDR2 are SGDLS and YYNGEE. CDR3 residues: CASSGDLVSTEAFF. The CDR3 coding sequence is TGTGCCAGCAGCGGGGACTTAGTCTCCACTGAAGCTTTCTTT.

The rearrangement joins TRBV7-3 to TRBJ2-1, with D perhaps TRBD2 (6 bases). The CDR3 extends over 14 amino acids. The V end was cut by 3 bases, the J end by 7 bases, with 13 bases between. Per the germline V gene, CDR1 is SGHTA and CDR2 is FQGTGA. CDR3 in amino acids: CASSLWGRMNEQFF. In DNA form, the CDR3 reads TGTGCCAGCAGCTTGTGGGGGAGGATGAATGAGCAGTTCTTC.

V and J are TRBV6-5 and TRBJ1-1, with D maybe TRBD1 (5 bases). The CDR3 sequence is 13 residues long. Germline CDR1 reads MNHEY; CDR2 reads SVGAGI. The V end was cut by 2 bases, the J end by 5 bases, with 9 bases between. CDR3 nucleotide sequence: TGTGCCAGCAGTTACCCCGGGGGAACTGAAGCTTTCTTT. This codes for CASSYPGGTEAFF.

The chain is built from TRBV2 and TRBJ2-1; 7 bases map to TRBD1. V shed 9 bases and J 7 bases; nucleotides not matched to a gene: 12. Germline values: CDR1 SNHLY, CDR2 FYNNEI. The CDR3 totals 14 residues. The CDR3: CASRKGARLNEQFF. The CDR3 DNA reads TGTGCCAGTCGGAAGGGGGCCAGGTTGAATGAGCAGTTCTTC.

The CDR3 DNA follows: TGTGCCAGCGCCCGGAGAGGAAACTCCGGGGAGCTGTTTTTT. Translating gives CASARRGNSGELFF. The V and J genes are TRBV11-1 and TRBJ2-2; D unclear. Per the germline V gene, CDR1 is SGHAT and CDR2 is FQDESV (reference sequence). The CDR3 runs 14 residues. V lost 8 bases, J lost 6 bases, and 16 bases lay in between.

The chain is built from TRBV7-9 and TRBJ2-2; the D gene is possibly TRBD1 (6 bases). Germline CDR1 and CDR2: SEHNR and FQNEAQ (reference sequence). The CDR3 totals 13 residues. V was clipped by 10 bases and J by 3 bases, with 12 bases between them. The CDR3 coding sequence is TGTGCCACCCGCAGGGGAGACACCGGGGAGCTGTTTTTT. This sequence encodes CATRRGDTGELFF.

This clone appeared once. This chain joins TRBV7-9 and TRBJ2-3; D not certain. The CDR3 is 14 residues long. The germline V and J ends were trimmed by 5 bases and 2 bases, with 11 bases remaining between them. Germline loops: CDR1 SEHNR, CDR2 FQNEAQ (reference sequence). The CDR3 DNA reads as TGTGCCAGCAGCCTCCTGAGCACCACAGATACGCAGTATTTT. It codes for CASSLLSTTDTQYF.

In nucleotides, the CDR3 is TGTGCCAGCAGCACCCGGGACTTGAGGGGCTATCAGCCCCAGCATTTT. Translated, it gives CASSTRDLRGYQPQHF. V usage is TRBV5-6 and J usage is TRBJ1-5; tentative D call: TRBD1 (5 bases). Trimming cost V 4 bases and J 5 bases, with 19 bases left between them. Per the germline V gene, CDR1 is SGHDT and CDR2 is YYEEEE. The CDR3 has 16 residues.

The chain employs TRBV27 and TRBJ2-1, with 7 bases that match TRBD2. This CDR3 has 16 residues. Germline V gene sequence: CDR1 MNHEY, CDR2 SMNVEV (reference sequence). J lost 6 bases, V lost 1 base, and 9 bases had no gene match. The CDR3, as DNA: TGTGCCAGCAGTTTATTGGGCGGGAGAGCTGGCAATGAGCAGTTCTTC. Its translation: CASSLLGGRAGNEQFF.

The chain joins TRBV29-1 to TRBJ2-2; perhaps TRBD1 as D (6 bases). V was trimmed by 6 bases and J by 8 bases, leaving 16 bases between them. Germline V lookup: CDR1 SQVTM, CDR2 ANQGSEA. The CDR3 extends over 13 amino acids. The CDR3 loop is CSVHQGPSGELFF. The CDR3 DNA sequence: TGCAGCGTCCACCAGGGGCCAAGTGGGGAGCTGTTTTTT.

V and J are TRBV5-1 and TRBJ2-7; a weak D match, TRBD1 (6 bases). There are 14 residues in the CDR3. V shed 1 base and J shed 2 bases, with 10 bases lying between them. Germline CDR1 is SGHRS and CDR2 is YFSETQ. The chain's CDR3 is CASSLNTGTYEQYF. CDR3 nucleotide sequence: TGCGCCAGCAGCTTGAATACAGGGACCTACGAGCAGTACTTC.

The chain joins TRBV5-4 to TRBJ1-1; D might be TRBD1 (5 bases). V dropped 0 bases and J dropped 0 bases, with 15 bases sitting between them. This CDR3 is 17 amino acids long. Germline V gene data show CDR1 as SGHNT and CDR2 as YYREEE (reference sequence). The CDR3 region is CASSLVARDRMNTEAFF. In nucleotides, the CDR3 is TGTGCCAGCAGCTTGGTTGCGCGAGACAGAATGAACACTGAAGCTTTCTTT.

The chain is built from TRBV7-2 and TRBJ1-2; D gene unclear. Trimming took 4 bases from V and 4 from J, leaving 16 bases between them. The germline gives CDR1 SGHTA, CDR2 FQGNSA. This CDR3 comprises 15 residues. In DNA, the CDR3 is TGTGCCAGCAGCTCAGGACTGGGCCGGGGCTATGGCTACACCTTC. Its translation is CASSSGLGRGYGYTF.

V usage is TRBV27 and J usage is TRBJ1-2; 7 bases are a match to TRBD1. The CDR3 length is 14 residues. CDR1 and CDR2 (germline): MNHEY, SMNVEV (reference sequence). Trimming took 4 bases from V and 4 from J; bases not matched to a gene: 6. In DNA form, the CDR3 reads TGTGCCAGCAGTTACGACAGGGAGAGCTATGGCTACACCTTC. This translates into CASSYDRESYGYTF.

V usage is TRBV9 and J usage is TRBJ1-1; D gene uncertain. The CDR3 loop spans 14 amino acids. V lost 1 base, J lost 1 base, and 8 bases lay in between. Germline CDR1 is SGDLS and CDR2 is YYNGEE. The CDR3 nucleotides read TGTGCCAGCAGCGTATTAGTATCGAACACTGAAGCTTTCTTT. It translates to CASSVLVSNTEAFF.

The CDR3 bases are TGTGCCAGCAGTCGGGACAGTAGGAACACTGAAGCTTTCTTT. Translating it yields CASSRDSRNTEAFF. The chain links TRBV5-4 to TRBJ1-1; 7 bases match TRBD1. V dropped 5 bases and J dropped 1; count of bases not matched to a gene: 5. CDR1 and CDR2 (germline): SGHNT, YYREEE (reference sequence). The CDR3 spans 14 residues.

This clone appeared a single time. This chain links TRBV6-1 with TRBJ2-3; 8 bases align to TRBD2. The germline V gene encodes CDR1 MNHNS and CDR2 SASEGT. Trimming at V came to 2 bases and at J to 1 base, leaving 2 bases not matched to a gene. CDR3 length equals 15 residues. In DNA form, the CDR3 reads TGTGCCAGCAGTGAACCAGCGGGAGGCACAGATACGCAGTATTTT. Translated, it gives CASSEPAGGTDTQYF.

This clone was observed a single time. This CDR3 reads CASSEQMNYGYTF. In nucleotides, the CDR3 is TGTGCCAGCAGTGAACAAATGAACTATGGCTACACCTTC. The V call is TRBV6-1, the J call TRBJ1-2; D gene unclear. The CDR3 contains 13 residues. Germline V gives CDR1 MNHNS, CDR2 SASEGT. The V end lost 2 bases, the J end lost 2 bases, and 6 bases lay between the germline ends.

About this clone itself: Compared with germline, one end of the junction differs, possibly owing to a read error. This chain uses TRBV30 with TRBJ1-3; D ambiguous. The CDR3 contains 15 residues. Germline V CDR1 and CDR2: GTSNPN, SVGIG (reference sequence). The chain's CDR3 is CAWNPSSLSGNTIYF. The CDR3 DNA follows: TGTGCTTGGAACCCTTCATCACTCTCTGGAAACACCATATATTTT.

The gene calls are TRBV12-3 or TRBV12-4 and TRBJ2-2; D call uncertain. V gave up 6 bases and J gave up 4 bases, with 6 bases separating them. The CDR3 contains 12 residues. The CDR3 nucleotides read TGTGCCAGCAGCACAAGCACCGGGGAGCTGTTTTTT. It translates to CASSTSTGELFF.

The chain employs TRBV11-2 and TRBJ2-1, with D maybe TRBD2 (6 bases). Germline values: CDR1 SGHAT, CDR2 FQNNGV. V lost 2 bases and J lost 4, with 18 bases in between. The CDR3 contains 17 residues. The CDR3 DNA follows: TGTGCCAGCAGCTTAAGGTCCGGGACTTCATATTACAATGAGCAGTTCTTC. Its translation is CASSLRSGTSYYNEQFF.